These T cell receptor beta chains were read from a single sample in a study of CD8 T cells in Susac syndrome. TCRdb independently ran MiXCR on the immunoSEQ multiplex PCR reads; one entry per CDR3 protein. The sample records over 150,000 distinct CDR3 sequences, roughly 95% being singletons. The sample comprised CD4+ T cells from PBMCs. The receptors come from a human donor with multiple sclerosis. Both conserved end residues are part of each CDR3. The D gene is left open where the match is weak.

CDR3nt: TGTGCCAGCAGCTTACATGGGGTTGGGAGCTATGGCTACACCTTC
CDR3aa: CASSLHGVGSYGYTF
j_gene: TRBJ1-2
v_gene: TRBV7-9
d_gene: NA

CDR3nt: TGTGCCAGCAGCTTACGTGGAGGGGGCGCGGCTGAAGCTTTCTTT
CDR3aa: CASSLRGGGAAEAFF
j_gene: TRBJ1-1
v_gene: TRBV7-9
d_gene: TRBD1

CDR3nt: TGCGCCAGCAACCTGGGGGGCAGCACAGATACGCAGTATTTT
CDR3aa: CASNLGGSTDTQYF
j_gene: TRBJ2-3
v_gene: TRBV5-1
d_gene: NA

CDR3nt: TGTGCCTGGAGGACAGGGTCTTCGACTAATGAAAAACTGTTTTTT
CDR3aa: CAWRTGSSTNEKLFF
j_gene: TRBJ1-4
v_gene: TRBV30
d_gene: TRBD1

CDR3nt: TGCGCCAGCAGCTTGGGACCCCCAACACCAGAGGGAATGAACACTGAAGCTTTCTTT
CDR3aa: CASSLGPPTPEGMNTEAFF
j_gene: TRBJ1-1
v_gene: TRBV5-1
d_gene: NA

CDR3nt: TGTGCCAGCAGGCTGATGGGGGGGGCCTACAATGAGCAGTTCTTC
CDR3aa: CASRLMGGAYNEQFF
j_gene: TRBJ2-1
v_gene: TRBV27
d_gene: TRBD2

CDR3nt: TGTGCCAGCAGCGGGACAGGGGCATCGTACGAGCAGTACTTC
CDR3aa: CASSGTGASYEQYF
j_gene: TRBJ2-7
v_gene: TRBV12-3/TRBV12-4
d_gene: TRBD1

CDR3nt: TGCAGTGCTAGTCCGCCGTCCGGGACAGGGGTGGAAGATACGCAGTATTTT
CDR3aa: CSASPPSGTGVEDTQYF
j_gene: TRBJ2-3
v_gene: TRBV20-1
d_gene: TRBD1

CDR3nt: TGTGCCTTCCGGGACAGCTATGGCTACACCTTC
CDR3aa: CAFRDSYGYTF
j_gene: TRBJ1-2
v_gene: TRBV30
d_gene: TRBD1

CDR3nt: TGTGCCACCAGCAGAGATCTGGGGACCCCCTATGGCTACACCTTC
CDR3aa: CATSRDLGTPYGYTF
j_gene: TRBJ1-2
v_gene: TRBV15
d_gene: NA